The present TCR beta chain was sequenced within a study of T cell responses to AZD1222 COVID-19 vaccine. This clone has only a few counts. Germline V gene data show CDR1 as SGHRS and CDR2 as YFSETQ. Trimming removed 4 bases at V and 6 bases at J, with 13 bases between. There are 13 residues in the CDR3. Some clones are missing from TCRdb's copy, which holds only in-frame ones; the method was immunoSEQ multiplex PCR. The data hold 80,000 to 95,000 clones, with 70% to 90% observed a single time. J is TRBJ1-1 and V is TRBV5-1; maybe TRBD1 (6 bases). The sample consisted of peripheral blood, taken on day 0 of MenACWY control vaccination. The receptor was derived from an adult in good health. The CDR3 protein is CASSPQGEAEAFF. As DNA, the CDR3 is TGCGCCAGCAGCCCACAGGGAGAGGCTGAAGCTTTCTTT.